A selection of T cell receptor beta chains follows, all from one sample in a study of identical twins. From the 5' RACE reads, TCRdb called clonotypes with MiXCR, one entry per CDR3 protein. The sample comprises 1.5 million or so distinct CDR3 sequences, around 33% of which are singletons, and about 0.27% rests with the top ten. The material sequenced was cord blood. Receptors were obtained from a newborn girl in good health. Both conserved end residues are part of each CDR3.

TRBJ1-6,TRBV12-3/TRBV12-4,CASSDSGTGRAPLHF
TRBJ2-5,TRBV6-5,CASSYTVVQETQYF
TRBJ1-5,TRBV6-1,CASSEAAQGAIQPQHF
TRBJ1-1,TRBV20-1,CSARHRGRDTEAFF
TRBJ1-6,TRBV25-1,CASSDEGQYNSPLHF
TRBJ2-4,TRBV5-1,CASSLDGSQNIQYF
TRBJ1-1,TRBV11-2,CASSLFSLQTMNTEAFF
TRBJ2-1,TRBV7-7,CASSRLAGPYSYNEQFF
TRBJ2-7,TRBV6-2/TRBV6-3,CASGWDSVFLEQYF
TRBJ2-7,TRBV20-1,CSARLARRTYEQYF
-,TRBV7-2,CASSWGQGYYEQYF
TRBJ1-1,TRBV20-1,CSAREDRLNTEAFF
TRBJ1-5,TRBV4-2,CASSPRTGNDQPQHF
TRBJ2-5,TRBV28,CASSHGPSQETQYF
TRBJ2-1,TRBV20-1,CSAHLFGVYYNEQFF
TRBJ2-5,TRBV7-6,CASSYSGSSEQTQYF
TRBJ1-1,TRBV6-6,CASSYRESDTEAFF
TRBJ2-3,TRBV12-3/TRBV12-4,CASSLGLAYSTDTQYF
TRBJ2-7,TRBV6-5,CASRIVGRDEQYF
TRBJ1-1,TRBV20-1,CSAPERAGAFF
TRBJ2-1,TRBV4-1,CASSQVLVLAGVRTEQFF
TRBJ2-5,TRBV10-3,CAISELAGQETQYF
-,TRBV4-2,CASSQVQGAILSYNEQYF
TRBJ2-7,TRBV7-6,CASSLAGQGPYEQYF
TRBJ2-3,TRBV27,CASSLRSVPSITDTQYF
TRBJ1-4,TRBV4-2,CASSQDRGRDINEKLFF
TRBJ2-4,TRBV7-2,CASSLGPPTGGGAKNIQYF
TRBJ2-1,TRBV12-3/TRBV12-4,CASSTQQVYSYNEQFF
TRBJ2-5,TRBV6-2/TRBV6-3,CASRRLARMYQETQYF
TRBJ2-1,TRBV7-8,CASSVRAGGNEQFF
TRBJ1-4,TRBV12-3/TRBV12-4,CASSLEQVREKLFF
-,TRBV7-6,CASGEGGTGGNEQYF
TRBJ2-4,TRBV10-2,CASSESTGQGKAKNIQYF